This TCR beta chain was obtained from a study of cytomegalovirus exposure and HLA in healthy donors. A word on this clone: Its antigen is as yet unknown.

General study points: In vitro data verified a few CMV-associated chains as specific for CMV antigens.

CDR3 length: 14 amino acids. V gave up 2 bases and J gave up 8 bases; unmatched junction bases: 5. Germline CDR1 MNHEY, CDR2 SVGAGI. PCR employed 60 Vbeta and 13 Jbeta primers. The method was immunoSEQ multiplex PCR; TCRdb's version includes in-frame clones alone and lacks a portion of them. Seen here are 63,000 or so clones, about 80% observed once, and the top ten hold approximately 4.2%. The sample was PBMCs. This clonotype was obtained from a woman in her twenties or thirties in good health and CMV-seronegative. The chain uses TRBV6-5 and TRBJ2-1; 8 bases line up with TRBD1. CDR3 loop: CASSYKSGGDEQFF. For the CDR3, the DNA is TGTGCCAGCAGTTACAAGTCAGGGGGCGATGAGCAGTTCTTC.